A selection of T cell receptor beta chains follows, all from one sample in a study of T-cell reconstitution after alpha-beta-depleted transplantation in children. TCRdb re-analysed the PCR reads in MiXCR, keeping a single row per CDR3 protein. The sample yields almost 500,000 distinct CDR3 sequences, over 9.5% seen once. Sample: PBMCs, taken before TCRalphabeta/CD19-depleted stem cell transplant. All receptors come from a child aged 2-15 years with inherited bone marrow failure, due to receive a stem cell transplant. CDR3s include the opening cysteine and the closing phenylalanine or tryptophan. D genes are given only for firm matches. Only part of the rows carry a size: once, few, many, or a class if the clone is expanded.

>TRBJ2-1|TRBV20-1|many|TRBD2
TGCAGTGCTAGAGACTTAGCGGGAGAACACAATGAGCAGTTCTTC
CSARDLAGEHNEQFF
>TRBJ2-1|TRBV6-5|many|.
TGTGCCAGCAGTTACGACCCGTTAGCCTCCTACAATGAGCAGTTCTTC
CASSYDPLASYNEQFF
>TRBJ2-4|TRBV28|few|TRBD1
TGTGCCAGCAGTTACAGGGGGCGTACTGGAAACATTCAGTACTTC
CASSYRGRTGNIQYF
>TRBJ1-5|TRBV27|many|.
TGTGCCAGCAGTTTATATATTGATCAGCCCCAGCATTTT
CASSLYIDQPQHF
>TRBJ2-1|TRBV12-3/TRBV12-4|many|TRBD2
TGTGCCAGCACTCCGGGACTAGCGGTAAATGAGCAGTTCTTC
CASTPGLAVNEQFF
>TRBJ2-1|TRBV27|many|.
TGTGCCAGCAGTTTTTCCGGGACTGACAATGAGCAGTTCTTC
CASSFSGTDNEQFF
>TRBJ2-1|TRBV29-1|many|TRBD2
TGCAGCGTTGTGGGGACTAGCGTTTACAATGAGCAGTTCTTC
CSVVGTSVYNEQFF
>TRBJ2-3|TRBV6-2/TRBV6-3|.|TRBD1
TGTGCCAGCAGTCGCTTCAGGACAGGGGTGACCACAGATACGCAGTATTTT
CASSRFRTGVTTDTQYF
>TRBJ2-3|TRBV29-1|many|TRBD1
TGCAGCGCCGGGACAGCGGCCGATACGCAGTATTTT
CSAGTAADTQYF
>TRBJ1-5|TRBV7-2|few|TRBD1
TGTGCCAGCAGCTTATGGACAGGGAATCAGCCCCAGCATTTT
CASSLWTGNQPQHF
>TRBJ2-3|TRBV7-9|many|.
TGTGCCAGCAGCTTAGGACCGGCAGGGGTGGTGGATACGCAGTATTTT
CASSLGPAGVVDTQYF
>TRBJ2-1|TRBV12-3/TRBV12-4|few|TRBD2
TGTGCCGTCCTAGACCGAGCGGGAGAGCAGTTCTTC
CAVLDRAGEQFF
>TRBJ2-7|TRBV7-9|few|TRBD2
TGTGCCAGCAGCCGACTAGCGGGAGGCGAGCAGTACTTC
CASSRLAGGEQYF
>TRBJ2-7|TRBV5-1|many|.
TGCGCCAGCAGCTTGGAATTAGGTCTCTACGAGCAGTACTTC
CASSLELGLYEQYF
>TRBJ2-3|TRBV11-2|many|TRBD2
TGTGCCAGCAGGACGACCTCTTGGCTAGCGGGAGGGCCCTCACCGCAGTATTTT
CASRTTSWLAGGPSPQYF
>TRBJ2-1|TRBV5-1|many|.
TGCGCCAGCAGCTTGGATTTCCTCGGCGATGAGCAGTTCTTC
CASSLDFLGDEQFF
>TRBJ2-7|TRBV20-1|.|TRBD2
TGCTGTGCTAGAGATCTAGGTTTTTCTCTCGCGGGAGGACAATCTTCCTACGAGCAGTACTTC
CCARDLGFSLAGGQSSYEQYF
>TRBJ2-6|TRBV30|few|.
TGTGCCTGGAGGCCCCGAGGGGCCAACGTCCTGACTTTC
CAWRPRGANVLTF
>TRBJ2-7|TRBV20-1|few|TRBD2
TGCAGTGCTAGAGGGGTCTGGGGACTAGCGGGCGCCTACGAGCAGTACTTC
CSARGVWGLAGAYEQYF
>TRBJ2-7|TRBV6-2/TRBV6-3|many|.
TGTGCCAGCAGTTCTGGGGTTCCCGAGCAGTACTTC
CASSSGVPEQYF
>TRBJ1-1|TRBV29-1|many|.
TGCAGCGTTGACGGCAGGGTGAACACTGAAGCTTTCTTT
CSVDGRVNTEAFF
>TRBJ2-1|TRBV3-1|many|.
TGTGCCAGCAGAGCCGGGTCAGGGAATGAGCAGTTCTTC
CASRAGSGNEQFF